One and the same sample provided the 28 T cell receptor beta chains below, sequenced in a study of a mutant IDH1 vaccine in newly diagnosed glioma. Clones were sequenced by immunoSEQ multiplex PCR, and TCRdb holds only the in-frame ones, with some missing. The sample has around 82,000 clones, around 79% seen once; the top ten hold roughly 5.3%. The time point denotes: baseline, week 1 (first vaccination visit). Noted treatment: pre-vaccination baseline after standard-of-care therapy. Sequencing used PBMCs, obtained from a glioma patient treated with radiotherapy, temozolomide or both. All receptors derive from a man aged 35-49 years with glioma. Some clones in this sample may be carry-over from other donors' samples.

The rearrangement joins TRBV5-4 to TRBJ2-2, with D perhaps matching TRBD2 (6 bases). Germline assignment: CDR1 SGHNT and CDR2 YYREEE (reference sequence). This CDR3 is built from 14 residues. Trimming stripped 2 bases from V and 6 bases from J, with 11 bases between. This chain's CDR3 is CASSFVGGAGELFF. DNA for the CDR3: TGTGCCAGCAGCTTTGTGGGGGGTGCCGGGGAGCTGTTTTTT.

Here the CDR3 DNA reads TGCGCCAGCAGCTTGATTGGACGACAGTCAAGGACCGGGGATGAAAAACTGTTTTTT. Protein product: CASSLIGRQSRTGDEKLFF. The chain has TRBV5-1 and TRBJ1-4, with a weak D call TRBD1 (5 bases). Germline CDR1 is SGHRS and CDR2 is YFSETQ. The V end was cut by 1 base, the J end by 6 bases, with 25 bases between. The CDR3 covers 19 residues.

This clone has only a few counts. V usage is TRBV6-6 and J usage is TRBJ1-2; maybe TRBD1 (5 bases). V lost 6 bases and J 8 bases, leaving 16 bases between the germline ends. The CDR3 is 13 amino acids. Per the germline V gene, CDR1 is MNHNY and CDR2 is SVGAGI (reference sequence). CDR3 amino acids: CASSDTGPRGYTF. The CDR3 bases are TGTGCCAGCAGCGACACGGGACCGAGGGGCTACACCTTC.

The J gene is TRBJ1-2, the V gene TRBV6-4; D not certain. V lost 7 bases to trimming and J lost 2 bases, with 17 bases between them. In germline, CDR1 is MRHNA, CDR2 SNTAGT. The CDR3 covers 15 residues. The CDR3 coding sequence is TGTGCCAGCAAAGTTGAGGCGTCTGTGAACTATGGCTACACCTTC. Translating gives CASKVEASVNYGYTF.

CDR3 sequence reads: CAQSDGRNTEAFF. CDR3 nucleotide sequence: TGTGCACAAAGCGACGGTCGGAACACTGAAGCTTTCTTT. The chain is built from TRBV30 and TRBJ1-1; D uncertain. This CDR3 comprises 13 residues. Looked up from germline, CDR1 is GTSNPN and CDR2 is SVGIG (reference sequence).

This clone was counted once. This chain connects TRBV6-5 to TRBJ2-5; D might be TRBD2 (6 bases). The CDR3 length is 14 residues. The V gene's germline CDR1 is MNHEY and CDR2 SVGAGI. V lost 3 bases to trimming and J lost 2 bases, with 10 bases between them. The CDR3 coding sequence is TGTGCCAGCAGTTATGGAGGGACTCAAGAGACCCAGTACTTC. This codes for CASSYGGTQETQYF.

This rearrangement joins TRBV4-2 to TRBJ2-3; 12 bases are shared with TRBD2. The ends lost 2 bases at V and 1 base at J; junction bases unmatched: 10. The germline gives CDR1 LGHNA, CDR2 YNFKEQ. The CDR3 is 19 residues long. CDR3 DNA sequence: TGTGCCAGCAGCCAACGGTTTCCTAGCGGGGGGGTGGGCACAGATACGCAGTATTTT. This gives the protein CASSQRFPSGGVGTDTQYF.

V usage is TRBV4-2 and J usage is TRBJ1-6; 8 nucleotides align to TRBD1. Unmatched junction bases numbered 3, after V lost 4 bases and J lost 7 bases. Germline V gene data show CDR1 as LGHNA and CDR2 as YNFKEQ. There are 14 residues in the CDR3. CDR3 in amino acids: CASSLDRGNSPLHF. The DNA for the CDR3 is TGTGCCAGCAGCCTCGACAGGGGCAATTCACCCCTCCACTTT.

The gene calls are TRBV19 and TRBJ2-7; 8 bases line up with TRBD1. Germline CDR1 LNHDA, CDR2 SQIVND (reference sequence). CDR3 length: 12 residues. Trimming cost V 9 bases and J 3 bases; bases outside gene matches: 4. In DNA form, the CDR3 reads TGTGCCAGCGGACAGGGAATCTACGAGCAGTACTTC. Its protein is CASGQGIYEQYF.

The chain is built from TRBV10-3 and TRBJ1-2; the match to TRBD1 covers 8 bases. CDR3 length: 13 amino acids. The trim removed 6 bases at V and 8 bases at J, leaving 8 bases unmatched. CDR1 is ENHRY and CDR2 is SYGVKD in the germline V gene. In DNA, the CDR3 is TGTGCCATCAGGAAGACAGGGGACGAGGGCTACACCTTC. Translated: CAIRKTGDEGYTF.

V usage is TRBV30 and J usage is TRBJ1-1; TRBD1 aligns across 7 bases. The CDR3 extends over 14 amino acids. Unmatched junction bases numbered 3, after V lost 2 bases and J lost 0 bases. The V gene's germline CDR1 is GTSNPN and CDR2 SVGIG (reference sequence). CDR3 region: CAWSFTGVNTEAFF. The CDR3 DNA reads as TGTGCCTGGAGTTTTACAGGGGTGAACACTGAAGCTTTCTTT.

The table lists this clone with a few counts. The J gene is TRBJ1-5, the V gene TRBV4-1; D not certain. The CDR3 spans 14 residues. V was clipped by 3 bases and J by 4 bases, with 10 bases between them. Germline V gene lookup returns CDR1 MGHRA and CDR2 YSYEKL. CDR3 bases: TGCGCCAGCAGCCACTCGGGCCCTAATCAGCCCCAGCATTTT. Protein product: CASSHSGPNQPQHF.

The CDR3 nucleotides read TGTGCCAGCAGTCTCCTAGGGAGCCCCTTTGAAGCTTTCTTT. Protein product: CASSLLGSPFEAFF. The V call is TRBV13, the J call TRBJ1-1; D remains unclear. V dropped 6 bases and J dropped 7 bases, with 18 bases sitting between them. CDR1 is PRHDT and CDR2 is FYEKMQ in the germline V gene (reference sequence). The CDR3 has 14 amino acids.

This clone was counted only a few times. Distinct nucleotide sequences in the sample also encode this CDR3. The chain combines TRBV5-6 with TRBJ1-6; D remains unclear. Germline-derived CDR1 and CDR2 are SGHDT and YYEEEE. Trimming stripped 3 bases from V and 2 bases from J, with 0 bases between. This CDR3 has 12 residues. This CDR3 reads CASSSYNSPLHF. The CDR3 DNA is TGTGCCAGCAGCTCCTATAATTCACCCCTCCACTTT. Full variable domain (remainder filled in from reference TRBV5-6 and TRBJ1-6): DAGVTQSPTHLIKTRGQQVTLRCSPKSGHDTVSWYQQALGQGPQFIFQYYEEEERQRGNFPDRFSGHQFPNYSSELNVNALLLGDSALYLCASSSYNSPLHFGNGTRLTVT.

This clone was observed a single time. This chain links TRBV20-1 with TRBJ2-5; no clear D gene. Per germline, CDR1 DFQATT and CDR2 SNEGSKA (reference sequence). The V gene lost 6 bases and the J gene lost 2 bases, with 4 bases spanning the gap. This CDR3 spans 10 amino acids. The chain's CDR3 is CSADQETQYF. CDR3 DNA sequence: TGCAGTGCGGATCAAGAGACCCAGTACTTC.

The rearrangement joins TRBV2 to TRBJ1-3; TRBD1 might be the D (5 bases). The V end was cut by 4 bases, the J end by 4 bases, with 11 bases between. The CDR3 spans 14 residues. Germline V gene lookup returns CDR1 SNHLY and CDR2 FYNNEI. The CDR3 loop is CASSVWGSGNTIYF. Written as DNA, the CDR3 is TGTGCCAGCAGTGTGTGGGGCTCCGGAAACACCATATATTTT.

J is TRBJ2-1 and V is TRBV4-1; 7 positions agree with TRBD1. Germline loops: CDR1 MGHRA, CDR2 YSYEKL. This CDR3 is 14 amino acids long. V was pared by 5 bases and J by 1 base, with 2 bases of the junction left unmatched. The CDR3 bases are TGCGCCAGCAGCGACAGGGCTTCCTACAATGAGCAGTTCTTC. Encoded protein: CASSDRASYNEQFF.

The chain carries TRBV19 and TRBJ1-5; 8 positions match TRBD1. The ends lost 4 bases at V and 1 base at J; junction bases unmatched: 0. The germline V gene has CDR1 LNHDA and CDR2 SQIVND (reference sequence). This CDR3 has 14 residues. The CDR3 region is CASSRTGSNQPQHF. The CDR3 DNA sequence: TGTGCCAGTAGTAGGACAGGGAGCAATCAGCCCCAGCATTTT. The complete variable domain, with remaining parts taken from reference TRBV19 and TRBJ1-5, reads DGGITQSPKYLFRKEGQNVTLSCEQNLNHDAMYWYRQDPGQGLRLIYYSQIVNDFQKGDIAEGYSVSREKKESFPLTVTSAQKNPTAFYLCASSRTGSNQPQHFGDGTRLSIL.

The chain is built from TRBV6-5 and TRBJ1-2, with TRBD1 as a possible D gene (5 bases). Germline V gives CDR1 MNHEY, CDR2 SVGAGI. The CDR3 is 12 residues long. V dropped 3 bases and J dropped 8 bases, with 10 bases sitting between them. CDR3 sequence: CASSYRGKGYTF. The CDR3 nucleotides are TGTGCCAGCAGTTATCGGGGGAAAGGCTACACCTTC.

The table lists this clone with a few counts. The chain links TRBV30 to TRBJ2-7, with 8 bases aligning to TRBD2. The CDR3 covers 12 residues. Germline-derived CDR1 and CDR2 are GTSNPN and SVGIG (reference sequence). The trim removed 4 bases at V and 3 bases at J, leaving 2 bases unmatched. This chain's CDR3 is CAWTGGGYEQYF. The CDR3 nucleotides are TGTGCCTGGACGGGAGGGGGCTACGAGCAGTACTTC.

V usage is TRBV9 and J usage is TRBJ2-5; TRBD2 aligns across 10 bases. Unmatched junction bases numbered 6, after V lost 4 bases and J lost 3 bases. The CDR3 runs to 15 residues. Germline CDR1 SGDLS, CDR2 YYNGEE. CDR3 loop: CASSIQAGGKETQYF. The DNA for the CDR3 is TGTGCCAGCAGCATACAAGCGGGGGGGAAAGAGACCCAGTACTTC.

This sequence joins TRBV5-1 and TRBJ1-4; D unclear. The V gene lost 0 bases and the J gene lost 12 bases, with 12 bases spanning the gap. The germline gives CDR1 SGHRS, CDR2 YFSETQ. The length of the CDR3 is 13 residues. Here the CDR3 reads CASSLERSVELFF. The CDR3 coding sequence is TGCGCCAGCAGCTTGGAACGGTCAGTTGAACTGTTTTTT. Full variable domain (outside the CDR3, taken from reference TRBV5-1 and TRBJ1-4): KAGVTQTPRYLIKTRGQQVTLSCSPISGHRSVSWYQQTPGQGLQFLFEYFSETQRNKGNFPGRFSGRQFSNSRSEMNVSTLELGDSALYLCASSLERSVELFFGSGTQLSVL.

This clone was counted between two and nine times. The CDR3 loop is CASSPGAGNEAFF. In DNA, the CDR3 is TGTGCCAGCAGCCCCGGTGCGGGGAATGAAGCTTTCTTT. The genes are TRBV7-9 and TRBJ1-1; D is unclear. Trimming shortened V by 5 bases and J by 7 bases, and 14 bases separated the two germline ends. This CDR3 is built from 13 residues. Germline lookup yields CDR1 SEHNR and CDR2 FQNEAQ (reference sequence).

The genes are TRBV29-1 and TRBJ2-3; no reliable D call. Germline-derived CDR1 and CDR2 are SQVTM and ANQGSEA. The CDR3 covers 12 residues. Trimming pared 6 bases from V and 9 bases from J, leaving 16 bases between. CDR3 protein: CSVSSLSITQYF. In nucleotides, the CDR3 is TGCAGCGTGAGTTCCCTTTCCATAACGCAGTATTTT.

The chain uses TRBV6-6 and TRBJ1-1; D is unclear. Germline values: CDR1 MNHNY, CDR2 SVGAGI (reference sequence). The CDR3 is 12 residues long. Trimming shortened V by 6 bases and J by 3 bases, and 8 bases separated the two germline ends. CDR3 coding DNA: TGTGCCAGCAGACTTGCCGACACTGAAGCTTTCTTT. Translated, it gives CASRLADTEAFF.

V and J are TRBV11-2 and TRBJ2-7; TRBD1 aligns across 8 bases. V was pared by 5 bases and J by 3 bases, with 21 bases of the junction left unmatched. Germline CDR1 SGHAT, CDR2 FQNNGV. The CDR3 is made up of 19 amino acids. The CDR3 region has the DNA TGTGCCAGCAGCCGCATTCTTGGACAGGGTGGTAATCTGGTCTACGAGCAGTACTTC. Translated, it gives CASSRILGQGGNLVYEQYF.

V gene TRBV11-2 combines with J gene TRBJ1-5, with D perhaps matching TRBD1 (6 bases). Germline-derived CDR1 and CDR2 are SGHAT and FQNNGV. V was cut by 0 bases and J by 9 bases, with 15 bases left in between. The CDR3 extends over 15 amino acids. The CDR3 is CASSLDPTGARPQHF. DNA for the CDR3: TGTGCCAGCAGCTTAGATCCGACGGGGGCAAGGCCCCAGCATTTT.

The chain is built from TRBV7-9 and TRBJ2-5, with 7 bases matching TRBD1. The CDR3 length is 15 residues. The trim removed 5 bases at V and 0 bases at J, leaving 6 bases unmatched. Germline V gene lookup returns CDR1 SEHNR and CDR2 FQNEAQ (reference sequence). The chain's CDR3 is CASSPTGDYQETQYF. In DNA, the CDR3 is TGTGCCAGCAGCCCTACAGGGGATTACCAAGAGACCCAGTACTTC.